These 23 T cell receptor beta chains came from one sample sequenced in a study of shared clonotypes between healthy human individuals (dated by TCRdb to 2018 to 2021). Library generation was performed with the immunoSEQ multiplex PCR assay. TCRdb retrieved this table from immuneACCESS and kept in-frame rearrangements only. Not all clones are present; in checked studies, unresolved V genes account for under half, and no reason is known for the remainder. Present in this sample are a few million clones, roughly 93% of which were seen just once. The ten largest clones represent about 0.39% of the sample. Sequenced sample: naive CD4+ T cells from PBMCs. The cell subset or site label of this sample denotes: CD45RA+ positively selected. The receptors originated from a man aged 18 to 29 in good health. Some clones in this sample may be carry-over from other donors' samples.

The chain carries TRBV19 and TRBJ2-1; D remains ambiguous. The germline V gene encodes CDR1 LNHDA and CDR2 SQIVND (reference sequence). The CDR3 contains 15 residues. V lost 2 bases, J lost 4 bases, and 12 bases lay in between. This chain's CDR3 is CASSILVNRYNEQFF. CDR3 sequence (DNA): TGTGCCAGTAGTATACTAGTGAATCGGTACAATGAGCAGTTCTTC.

The chain carries TRBV29-1 and TRBJ2-3, with D maybe TRBD1 (5 bases). The CDR3 is 12 residues long. Germline CDR1 reads SQVTM; CDR2 reads ANQGSEA. The germline V and J ends were trimmed by 7 bases and 0 bases, with 8 bases remaining between them. The CDR3: CSGRVSTDTQYF. CDR3 nucleotides: TGCAGCGGCAGGGTTAGCACAGATACGCAGTATTTT.

The chain has TRBV6-6 and TRBJ1-3, with 7 bases aligning to TRBD1. Germline assignment: CDR1 MNHNY and CDR2 SVGAGI (reference sequence). The CDR3 spans 15 residues. Losses at the gene ends were 2 bases for V and 2 bases for J; bases not matched to a gene: 3. The CDR3 bases are TGTGCCAGCAGTTACCTTGACAGGGCTGGAAACACCATATATTTT. This sequence encodes CASSYLDRAGNTIYF.

The chain has TRBV5-1 and TRBJ2-7, with 10 positions matching TRBD1. The V gene's germline CDR1 is SGHRS and CDR2 YFSETQ. V shed 4 bases and J 4 bases; nucleotides not matched to a gene: 8. This CDR3 contains 15 residues. CDR3 in amino acids: CASSVRGTGVYEQYF. CDR3 nucleotides: TGCGCCAGCAGCGTTCGCGGGACAGGGGTTTACGAGCAGTACTTC.

J is TRBJ2-2 and V is TRBV19; D possibly corresponds to TRBD2 (6 bases). Germline-derived CDR1 and CDR2 are LNHDA and SQIVND (reference sequence). CDR3 size: 16 residues. V lost 7 bases and J lost 3, with 18 bases in between. The CDR3: CASTGRYGGDTGELFF. The CDR3 DNA reads TGTGCCAGTACAGGTCGCTACGGCGGGGACACCGGGGAGCTGTTTTTT.

The chain links TRBV6-5 to TRBJ2-2; D unresolved. The germline gives CDR1 MNHEY, CDR2 SVGAGI. V dropped 5 bases and J dropped 8 bases, with 9 bases sitting between them. This CDR3 spans 12 amino acids. The CDR3 spells CASSPGYGELFF. CDR3 sequence (DNA): TGTGCCAGCAGTCCCGGCTATGGGGAGCTGTTTTTT.

V usage is TRBV10-3 and J usage is TRBJ1-1, with TRBD1 identical over 11 bases. The CDR3 is 14 amino acids. Germline assignment: CDR1 ENHRY and CDR2 SYGVKD. The junction had 5 bases not matched to a gene; V was cut back by 4 bases and J by 7 bases. This CDR3 is CAISGGQGGLEAFF. CDR3 DNA: TGTGCCATCAGTGGGGGACAGGGGGGGCTTGAAGCTTTCTTT.

The gene calls are TRBV7-3 and TRBJ2-3, with no clear D. The germline V and J ends were trimmed by 4 bases and 9 bases, with 14 bases remaining between them. The CDR3 is 13 amino acids. The V gene's germline CDR1 is SGHTA and CDR2 FQGTGA. The CDR3 region has the DNA TGTGCCAGCAGCTACTCCTCGTCCAGGACGCAGTATTTT. It specifies CASSYSSSRTQYF.

Points on this clone: The sample has other DNA sequences that encode this CDR3 too. Here the CDR3 DNA reads TGTGCCAGCAGCGTGGGAACAGGGGGCTCTGGAAACACCATATATTTT. It translates to CASSVGTGGSGNTIYF. The chain couples TRBV9 to TRBJ1-3; TRBD1 matches 8 bases. The V gene's germline CDR1 is SGDLS and CDR2 YYNGEE. This CDR3 has 16 amino acids. With V trimmed by 2 bases and J by 0 bases, 4 bases remained unmatched.

The rearrangement uses TRBV18 and TRBJ2-7, with 10 bases fitting TRBD2. V shed 3 bases, J shed 6 bases, and the junction held 8 bases outside the gene matches. Per germline, CDR1 KGHSH and CDR2 LQKENI. The length of the CDR3 is 15 residues. The CDR3 spells CASSPLAGGEAEQYF. The DNA for the CDR3 is TGTGCCAGCTCACCTTTAGCGGGAGGCGAGGCCGAGCAGTACTTC.

The V gene is TRBV5-1, the J gene TRBJ2-5; no clear D gene. Germline lookup yields CDR1 SGHRS and CDR2 YFSETQ. This CDR3 has 13 amino acids. V was pared by 4 bases and J by 5 bases, with 12 bases between. CDR3 in amino acids: CASSPTATETQYF. For the CDR3, the DNA is TGCGCCAGCAGCCCCACAGCAACGGAGACCCAGTACTTC.

The chain combines TRBV2 with TRBJ2-2; D not certain. This CDR3 has 14 residues. V was pared by 7 bases and J by 0 bases, with 9 bases between. The germline V gene has CDR1 SNHLY and CDR2 FYNNEI. The CDR3 nucleotides read TGTGCCAGCACTAATCCGACGAACACCGGGGAGCTGTTTTTT. This sequence encodes CASTNPTNTGELFF.

J is TRBJ2-5 and V is TRBV4-2; TRBD2 matches 10 bases. V gave up 0 bases and J gave up 4 bases; unmatched junction bases: 11. CDR1 is LGHNA, CDR2 YNFKEQ, per germline. CDR3 size: 18 residues. CDR3 loop: CASSQDGVASGSAETQYF. The DNA for the CDR3 is TGTGCCAGCAGCCAAGATGGCGTGGCTAGCGGGAGCGCAGAGACCCAGTACTTC.

The chain links TRBV4-2 to TRBJ2-7; unclear D gene. This CDR3 spans 15 amino acids. From germline, CDR1 is LGHNA and CDR2 YNFKEQ. Trimming took off 2 bases at V and 1 base at J, with 12 bases between the two ends. The CDR3 sequence is CASSQTRSKSYEQYF. The CDR3 coding sequence is TGTGCCAGCAGCCAAACCCGCAGTAAATCCTACGAGCAGTACTTC.

This clone was observed a handful of times. This chain connects TRBV18 to TRBJ1-1; the match to TRBD1 covers 7 bases. The CDR3 runs 15 residues. The V gene end was trimmed by 5 bases and the J gene end by 1 base; junction bases not matched to a gene: 7. From germline, CDR1 is KGHSH and CDR2 LQKENI. The CDR3 bases are TGTGCCAGCTCAGCTCGACAGGGTAAGAACACTGAAGCTTTCTTT. This translates into CASSARQGKNTEAFF.

This clone has just a few counts. The chain recombines TRBV15 with TRBJ1-1; D unclear. Germline lookup yields CDR1 LNHNV and CDR2 YYDKDF (reference sequence). The germline V and J ends were trimmed by 0 bases and 11 bases, with 13 bases remaining between them. This CDR3 has 13 amino acids. In DNA form, the CDR3 reads TGTGCCACCAGCAGAGATCCCGGGTCAGAGGCTTTCTTT. Protein: CATSRDPGSEAFF.

V usage is TRBV5-1 and J usage is TRBJ2-5, with TRBD2 matching 10 bases. The CDR3 loop spans 15 amino acids. J lost 0 bases, V lost 2 bases, and 1 base had no gene match. Per the germline V gene, CDR1 is SGHRS and CDR2 is YFSETQ. The CDR3 spells CASSFTSGNQETQYF. The CDR3 DNA is TGCGCCAGCAGCTTTACTAGCGGGAACCAAGAGACCCAGTACTTC.

The genes are TRBV7-2 and TRBJ1-4, with D possibly matching TRBD1 (6 bases). The CDR3 has 15 amino acids. The germline gives CDR1 SGHTA, CDR2 FQGNSA. Trimming took 3 bases from V and 7 from J, leaving 15 bases between them. This CDR3 is CASSFTGTVGEKLFF. Here the CDR3 DNA reads TGTGCCAGCAGCTTCACAGGGACTGTCGGTGAAAAACTGTTTTTT.

The rearrangement uses TRBV9 and TRBJ2-2; the D is unclear. V dropped 0 bases and J dropped 4 bases, with 10 bases sitting between them. The germline gives CDR1 SGDLS, CDR2 YYNGEE. The CDR3 sequence is 15 residues long. CDR3 protein: CASSVVPVSTGELFF. The CDR3 nucleotides read TGTGCCAGCAGCGTAGTCCCCGTGAGCACCGGGGAGCTGTTTTTT.

The J gene is TRBJ2-5, the V gene TRBV25-1; possibly TRBD2 for D (6 bases). The germline V gene has CDR1 MGHDK and CDR2 SYGVNS. V was pared by 6 bases and J by 10 bases, with 18 bases between. This CDR3 is 13 amino acids long. CDR3 residues: CASSPLLGEDQYF. The CDR3 nucleotides read TGTGCCAGCAGCCCACTGTTAGGGGAGGACCAGTACTTC.

This chain joins TRBV20-1 and TRBJ2-5, with unresolved D. This CDR3 has 11 residues. Germline assignment: CDR1 DFQATT and CDR2 SNEGSKA (reference sequence). Trimming left V 5 bases short and J 4 bases short, with 8 bases between. The CDR3 loop is CSAVELETQYF. The CDR3 nucleotides are TGCAGTGCTGTAGAGTTAGAGACCCAGTACTTC.

The chain uses TRBV7-8 and TRBJ1-5, with D unresolved. Trimming shortened V by 1 base and J by 0 bases, and 7 bases separated the two germline ends. Germline V lookup: CDR1 SGHVS, CDR2 FQNEAQ. The CDR3 loop spans 15 amino acids. CDR3 amino acids: CASSLGRNSNQPQHF. The CDR3 bases are TGTGCCAGCAGCTTAGGGCGGAATAGCAATCAGCCCCAGCATTTT.

The chain employs TRBV5-1 and TRBJ2-1; 11 bases map to TRBD1. The trim removed 4 bases at V and 7 bases at J, leaving 7 bases unmatched. Looked up from germline, CDR1 is SGHRS and CDR2 is YFSETQ. This CDR3 is 15 amino acids long. The DNA for the CDR3 is TGCGCCAGCAGCGCGCGGACAGGGGGCAAGAATGAGCAGTTCTTC. This gives the protein CASSARTGGKNEQFF.